The clone carrying this T cell receptor beta chain was observed a handful of times. What it binds is not known. These data are taken from a study of identical twins. Study-wide points: The study based its conclusions on cross-sectional statistical analysis and did not follow the same donors.

The CDR3 covers 14 residues. Trimming left V 9 bases short and J 0 bases short, with 16 bases between. Germline assignment: CDR1 SGHRS and CDR2 YFSETQ. With template switching, a universal primer site was added, and the cDNA carried unique molecular identifiers. TCRdb re-called the 5' RACE reads with MiXCR, one entry per CDR3 protein. The repertoire holds some 900,000 distinct CDR3 sequences, with roughly an eighth as singletons. The sample was also reused in another study, on yellow fever vaccine responses in identical twins. From that report: Twins showed a vaccine T cell response that reportedly seemed partly convergent, partly personalized.

The chain combines TRBV5-1 with TRBJ2-7; TRBD1 might be the D (6 bases). Sequences were obtained from PBMCs. The TCR originated in a woman under 30 in good health. CDR3 in amino acids: CATALEDSSYEQYF. CDR3 sequence (DNA): TGCGCCACCGCGCTGGAGGACAGCTCCTACGAGCAGTACTTC.